What follows are 14 T cell receptor beta chains derived from one specimen sequenced in a study of technical replicates of blood from four donors. Produced via immunoSEQ multiplex PCR; TCRdb's table is partial and in-frame only. The data show roughly 90,000 clones, roughly 94% seen once. Sequencing was carried out using T cells isolated from PBMCs. These receptors were obtained from a human donor in good health.

The chain uses TRBV9 and TRBJ1-4; 7 nucleotides align to TRBD1. CDR1 SGDLS and CDR2 YYNGEE come from the germline V gene. With 3 bases clipped from V and 12 bases from J, the junction kept 14 bases outside the gene matches. The CDR3 length is 15 residues. CDR3 nucleotides: TGTGCCAGCAGCGGACGGCGGCCAGGGGGGTCCGAACTGTTTTTT. Translated, it gives CASSGRRPGGSELFF.

This chain connects TRBV27 to TRBJ2-7; 8 positions match TRBD1. The CDR3 length is 14 residues. J gave up 6 bases and V 3 bases, and 7 bases lay outside the gene matches. Germline assignment: CDR1 MNHEY and CDR2 SMNVEV (reference sequence). The DNA for the CDR3 is TGTGCCAGCAGTTTCGGCAGGGGGCGCGCCGAGCAGTACTTC. Residues: CASSFGRGRAEQYF.

The chain has TRBV5-8 and TRBJ2-5; D perhaps matches TRBD2 (5 bases). The CDR3 has 16 amino acids. Per the germline V gene, CDR1 is SGHTS and CDR2 is YDEGEE. The V end was cut by 4 bases, the J end by 2 bases, with 18 bases between. CDR3 sequence: CASSPARGEIQETQYF. Here the CDR3 DNA reads TGTGCCAGCAGCCCTGCCCGGGGAGAGATTCAAGAGACCCAGTACTTC.

This chain uses TRBV28 with TRBJ2-1; TRBD2 aligns across 11 bases. Germline values: CDR1 MDHEN, CDR2 SYDVKM. V lost 5 bases to trimming and J lost 0 bases; unmatched junction nucleotides: 3. The CDR3 sequence is 16 residues long. The CDR3 DNA reads as TGTGCCAGCAGTGCCGGGACTAGCGGCTCCTACAATGAGCAGTTCTTC. It specifies CASSAGTSGSYNEQFF.

The chain carries TRBV6-5 and TRBJ1-2; D call uncertain. The V gene lost 2 bases and the J gene lost 5 bases, with 12 bases spanning the gap. Per the germline V gene, CDR1 is MNHEY and CDR2 is SVGAGI. This CDR3 has 14 amino acids. The CDR3 DNA follows: TGTGCCAGCAGTTACGACCGGGGAACGTATGGCTACACCTTC. Translation: CASSYDRGTYGYTF.

This chain joins TRBV28 and TRBJ2-2, with 10 bases identical to TRBD1. CDR3 length: 14 residues. V shed 6 bases and J 3 bases; nucleotides not matched to a gene: 1. Germline V gene sequence: CDR1 MDHEN, CDR2 SYDVKM. CDR3 DNA sequence: TGTGCCAGCAGCGGACAGGGGGACACCGGGGAGCTGTTTTTT. It specifies CASSGQGDTGELFF.

CDR3 DNA: TGTGCCAGCAGCCAATCCGGGACAGGGGTTGCCGATACGCAGTATTTT. This codes for CASSQSGTGVADTQYF. The gene calls are TRBV16 and TRBJ2-3, with 10 bases aligning to TRBD1. Germline V lookup: CDR1 KGHSY, CDR2 FQNENV. The V segment lost 0 bases and the J segment 6 bases; nucleotides outside the gene matches: 6. The CDR3 covers 16 residues.

The chain uses TRBV5-6 and TRBJ1-1; D not resolved. The CDR3 extends over 14 amino acids. Trimming removed 2 bases from V and 3 bases from J, with 11 bases in between. Germline V gives CDR1 SGHDT, CDR2 YYEEEE. As DNA, the CDR3 is TGTGCCAGCAGCTTTCTGGCCGTTTACACTGAAGCTTTCTTT. This codes for CASSFLAVYTEAFF.

The chain uses TRBV28 and TRBJ2-5, with D tentatively TRBD1 (6 bases). Germline CDR1 and CDR2: MDHEN and SYDVKM. This CDR3 region has 13 residues. Trimming shortened V by 8 bases and J by 2 bases, and 12 bases separated the two germline ends. DNA of the CDR3: TGTGCCAGCCAAAAAGGACAGCAAGAGACCCAGTACTTC. The encoded protein is CASQKGQQETQYF.

The chain combines TRBV30 with TRBJ1-4; no definite D call. CDR1 is GTSNPN and CDR2 is SVGIG in the germline V gene (reference sequence). V gave up 0 bases and J gave up 8 bases, with 13 bases separating them. The CDR3 has 14 residues. CDR3 residues: CAWSVLAGEEKLFF. CDR3 bases: TGTGCCTGGAGTGTGTTGGCGGGAGAGGAAAAACTGTTTTTT.

The V gene is TRBV2, the J gene TRBJ1-5; D remains unclear. The CDR3 is 14 amino acids. The germline CDR1 and CDR2 sequences are SNHLY and FYNNEI. Trimming left V 4 bases short and J 4 bases short, with 11 bases between. The CDR3 spells CASSGETENQPQHF. The CDR3 region has the DNA TGTGCCAGCAGTGGGGAGACGGAGAATCAGCCCCAGCATTTT.

The gene calls are TRBV21-1 and TRBJ1-6; the table names TRBD1, a call not compared with the DNA. TRBV21-1 is a pseudogene. The CDR3 contains 17 residues. The CDR3 region has the DNA TGTGCCAGCAGCACTTCGCTATCACAGGGGATGGATTCACCCCTCCACTTT. Protein sequence: CASSTSLSQGMDSPLHF.

The chain combines TRBV28 with TRBJ2-5; weak D call: TRBD2 (5 bases). The length of the CDR3 is 15 residues. In germline, CDR1 is MDHEN, CDR2 SYDVKM. V gave up 8 bases and J gave up 7 bases, with 23 bases separating them. CDR3 nucleotide sequence: TGTGCCAGCCGCCCCGGGAACGCAAGAGGTCTGACCCAGTACTTC. Amino acids: CASRPGNARGLTQYF.

The chain has TRBV6-5 and TRBJ1-5; 7 bases are a match to TRBD1. The CDR3 is 14 amino acids. The germline V gene encodes CDR1 MNHEY and CDR2 SVGAGI. V was pared by 6 bases and J by 6 bases, with 8 bases of the junction left unmatched. CDR3 sequence (DNA): TGTGCCAGCAGATTACAGGGGACGGGTCAGCCCCAGCATTTT. Translating gives CASRLQGTGQPQHF.